This T cell receptor (beta chain) was documented in a study of T cell responses to AZD1222 COVID-19 vaccine. Study-level background: Pooling covered second doses at about 4 or about 12 weeks. Study-level points and caveats: Nearly half of unique spike-specific TCRs reportedly avoided B.1.351 and B.1.1.7 mutated regions.

Sequenced by immunoSEQ multiplex PCR; TCRdb stores in-frame clones only, minus some. The table records roughly 76,000 clones, around nine tenths of them present only once. Germline V lookup: CDR1 SGHRS, CDR2 YFSETQ. Trimming shortened V by 4 bases and J by 0 bases, and 11 bases separated the two germline ends. This CDR3 region has 15 residues. Details on this clone: The antigen remains unidentified.

The chain has TRBV5-1 and TRBJ1-3; D is unclear. This TCR was recovered from an adult in good health. Sequenced here: peripheral blood, sampled on day 0 of AZD1222 vaccination. The CDR3 is CASSTEFDSGNTIYF. The CDR3 coding sequence is TGCGCCAGCAGCACCGAGTTCGACTCTGGAAACACCATATATTTT. Based on the CDR3 plus reference TRBV5-1 and TRBJ1-3, the full variable domain is KAGVTQTPRYLIKTRGQQVTLSCSPISGHRSVSWYQQTPGQGLQFLFEYFSETQRNKGNFPGRFSGRQFSNSRSEMNVSTLELGDSALYLCASSTEFDSGNTIYFGEGSWLTVV.